A single sample gave rise to the 17 T cell receptor beta chains below, sequenced in a study of T cells in Graves' hyperthyroidism and ophthalmopathy. Researchers took RNA transcripts and amplified the TCR beta CDR3 regions from them. The HTBI set primed first-round TCR CDR3 RT-PCR. TCRdb reprocessed the multiplex PCR reads with MiXCR, giving one entry per CDR3 protein. The sample includes around 600,000 distinct CDR3 sequences, 14% of them seen just once. Sequenced material: blood. Source of these receptors: a woman aged 18-35 years with Graves' ophthalmopathy.

This clonotype was observed at least ten times. The J gene is TRBJ1-2, the V gene TRBV3-1; unclear D gene. Germline V gives CDR1 LGHDT, CDR2 YNNKEL (reference sequence). Trimming shortened V by 4 bases and J by 10 bases, and 16 bases separated the two germline ends. The CDR3 sequence is 13 residues long. CDR3: CASSRGDPGDYTF. The CDR3 region has the DNA TGTGCCAGCAGCCGAGGCGACCCAGGTGACTACACCTTC.

As for this clonotype: Possible read error: a much larger clone is one base away. The genes are TRBV5-1 and TRBJ2-3; 7 nucleotides match TRBD2. The CDR3 consists of 14 residues. Germline-derived CDR1 and CDR2 are SGHRS and YFSETQ. CDR3: CASSEGREVDMQYF. In DNA form, the CDR3 reads TGCGCCAGCAGCGAGGGGAGGGAGGTCGATATGCAGTATTTT. Full variable domain (missing parts from reference TRBV5-1 and TRBJ2-3): KAGVTQTPRYLIKTRGQQVTLSCSPISGHRSVSWYQQTPGQGLQFLFEYFSETQRNKGNFPGRFSGRQFSNSRSEMNVSTLELGDSALYLCASSEGREVDMQYFGPGTRLTVL.

This clonotype came up many times. The rearrangement links TRBV7-2 to TRBJ2-5; D call uncertain. Trimming removed 2 bases from V and 2 bases from J, with 6 bases in between. Germline V gene sequence: CDR1 SGHTA, CDR2 FQGNSA. The CDR3 loop spans 13 amino acids. CDR3 DNA sequence: TGTGCCAGCAGCTTAACCAATCAAGAGACCCAGTACTTC. This sequence encodes CASSLTNQETQYF.

The genes are TRBV4-1 and TRBJ1-6; D is unclear. CDR3 size: 15 residues. Germline V gene data show CDR1 as MGHRA and CDR2 as YSYEKL. V dropped 1 base and J dropped 8 bases, with 12 bases sitting between them. The CDR3 DNA is TGCGCCAGCAGCCAAGTCCCGGGATACCATTCACCCCTCCACTTT. Translated, it gives CASSQVPGYHSPLHF.

This clonotype appeared many times. V gene TRBV28 combines with J gene TRBJ1-1; unclear D gene. This CDR3 has 16 residues. CDR1 is MDHEN and CDR2 is SYDVKM in the germline V gene. V was clipped by 6 bases and J by 3 bases, with 20 bases between them. The CDR3 nucleotides read TGTGCCAGCAGATCACCCGGCAGTGGGTGGGACACTGAAGCTTTCTTT. Translating gives CASRSPGSGWDTEAFF.

The J gene is TRBJ2-1, the V gene TRBV20-1, with 8 bases that match TRBD2. The CDR3 spans 15 residues. Losses at the gene ends were 2 bases for V and 7 bases for J; bases not matched to a gene: 10. CDR1 and CDR2 (germline): DFQATT, SNEGSKA (reference sequence). Here the CDR3 DNA reads TGCAGTGCTAGACTAAAAGCGGGAGCAATGAATGAGCAGTTCTTC. This codes for CSARLKAGAMNEQFF.

The chain recombines TRBV4-2 with TRBJ1-2; D is perhaps TRBD1 (5 bases). Trimming took off 4 bases at V and 2 bases at J, with 14 bases between the two ends. CDR1 and CDR2 (germline): LGHNA, YNFKEQ. The CDR3 runs 15 residues. The CDR3 protein is CASSRREVANYGYTF. CDR3 bases: TGTGCCAGCAGCCGCAGGGAAGTGGCCAACTATGGCTACACCTTC.

The chain links TRBV2 to TRBJ2-5, with 7 bases identical to TRBD2. The trim removed 6 bases at V and 7 bases at J, leaving 20 bases unmatched. Germline CDR1 is SNHLY and CDR2 is FYNNEI. CDR3 size: 17 residues. The CDR3, as DNA: TGTGCCAGCAGGTTGTCTAGCCGGGGGGTGGCCCCGGGGACCCAGTACTTC. Its protein product is CASRLSSRGVAPGTQYF.

J is TRBJ2-3 and V is TRBV20-1; D could derive from TRBD1 or TRBD2 (5 bases each). Trimming removed 6 bases at V and 1 base at J, with 17 bases between. The CDR3 loop spans 15 amino acids. Germline-derived CDR1 and CDR2 are DFQATT and SNEGSKA (reference sequence). The CDR3 here is CSAHLPGPGTDTQYF. DNA of the CDR3: TGCAGTGCCCACCTACCGGGACCAGGCACAGATACGCAGTATTTT.

This clonotype was picked up many times. This chain links TRBV9 with TRBJ2-5; D possibly corresponds to TRBD2 (6 bases). Trimming cost V 0 bases and J 0 bases, with 21 bases left between them. The V gene's germline CDR1 is SGDLS and CDR2 YYNGEE. The CDR3 length is 19 residues. The CDR3 spells CASSVALGGRGQYQETQYF. The CDR3 DNA sequence: TGTGCCAGCAGCGTAGCTCTTGGCGGGCGGGGTCAGTACCAAGAGACCCAGTACTTC.

In this sample, this clonotype turned up many times. The chain recombines TRBV28 with TRBJ2-1; 7 bases agree with TRBD2. Trimming cost V 5 bases and J 7 bases; bases outside gene matches: 14. The CDR3 has 16 residues. CDR1 and CDR2 from the germline V gene are MDHEN and SYDVKM. The CDR3 is CASSPLLAGVWNEQFF. In DNA form, the CDR3 reads TGTGCCAGCAGTCCCCTTCTGGCGGGAGTGTGGAATGAGCAGTTCTTC.

A few counts support this clonotype. A clone one base away is much larger, so this may be a read error. The rearrangement joins TRBV3-1 to TRBJ1-1, with TRBD1 matching 9 bases. CDR3 size: 16 residues. The germline gives CDR1 LGHDT, CDR2 YNNKEL (reference sequence). V shed 2 bases, J shed 2 bases, and the junction held 6 bases outside the gene matches. CDR3 sequence reads: CASSQLGTGKNTEAFF. DNA of the CDR3: TGTGCCAGCAGCCAACTCGGGACAGGGAAAAACACTGAAGCTTTCTTT.

This clonotype was observed at least ten times. The V gene is TRBV7-2, the J gene TRBJ1-2, with 8 bases identical to TRBD1. The V and J ends lost 5 bases and 4 bases, in that order; junction bases with no gene match: 9. CDR3 size: 15 residues. CDR1 is SGHTA and CDR2 is FQGNSA in the germline V gene. CDR3 amino acids: CASSAQDREGYGYTF. The CDR3, as DNA: TGTGCCAGCAGCGCCCAGGACAGGGAAGGCTATGGCTACACCTTC.

Only a few counts were recorded for this clonotype. The chain couples TRBV20-1 to TRBJ2-3, with D unresolved. Trimming took 5 bases from V and 1 from J, leaving 10 bases between them. CDR3 length: 13 amino acids. In germline, CDR1 is DFQATT, CDR2 SNEGSKA (reference sequence). In DNA, the CDR3 is TGCAGTGCTGGTTTGAAGGGCACAGATACGCAGTATTTT. Amino acids: CSAGLKGTDTQYF.

This clonotype came up many times. V usage is TRBV28 and J usage is TRBJ1-5, with a possible D match to TRBD1 (5 bases). Looked up from germline, CDR1 is MDHEN and CDR2 is SYDVKM. V gave up 3 bases and J gave up 2 bases, with 8 bases separating them. The CDR3 length is 14 residues. The CDR3 DNA is TGTGCCAGCAGTTTGGCGGGGCGCAATCAGCCCCAGCATTTT. It encodes CASSLAGRNQPQHF.

At least ten counts were recorded for this clonotype. The V call is TRBV28, the J call TRBJ2-7, with TRBD2 matching 12 bases. Per germline, CDR1 MDHEN and CDR2 SYDVKM. CDR3 length: 14 amino acids. The trim removed 8 bases at V and 5 bases at J, leaving 7 bases unmatched. The CDR3 nucleotides are TGTGCCAGCGTCCGGACTAGCGGGAACGACGAGCAGTACTTC. Translating gives CASVRTSGNDEQYF.

This clonotype was detected ten times or more. The CDR3 sequence: CASSTRQGGPYGYTF. For the CDR3, the DNA is TGTGCCAGCAGCACCAGACAGGGGGGGCCCTATGGCTACACCTTC. The chain recombines TRBV7-2 with TRBJ1-2; 9 nucleotides agree with TRBD1. The CDR3 runs 15 residues. Trimming removed 5 bases from V and 4 bases from J; junction bases left unmatched: 8. CDR1 is SGHTA and CDR2 is FQGNSA in the germline V gene.